One sample yielded the 21 T cell receptor beta chains listed below, sequenced in a study of blood T cells in healthy people across ages. The second PCR ran about 6 to 12 cycles with a sample-barcoded 5' primer and J-beta primers. TCRdb recomputed calls from the 5' RACE reads with MiXCR, one row per CDR3 protein. The profile covers hundreds of thousands of distinct CDR3 sequences, with around 50% appearing a single time and about 13% taken by the ten largest. The sample comprised blood. These receptors were taken from a woman older than 75 in good health.

For this clonotype: This may be a read error: a much more frequent sequence differs by one nucleotide. This chain links TRBV4-1 with TRBJ2-5; TRBD2 aligns across 10 bases. CDR3 size: 16 residues. In germline, CDR1 is MGHRA, CDR2 YSYEKL. After removal of 0 bases from V and 11 bases from J, the junction contained 12 bases not matched to a gene. The CDR3 sequence: CASSQDSAGGGNEQYF. CDR3 coding DNA: TGCGCCAGCAGCCAAGATTCAGCGGGAGGGGGTAATGAGCAGTACTTC.

Concerning this clonotype: A much larger clone lies one base from this, so it may be a read error. The chain is built from TRBV5-1 and TRBJ2-3; tentative D call: TRBD2 (5 bases). The CDR3 length is 15 residues. CDR1 and CDR2 (germline): SGHRS, YFSETQ. Trimming shortened V by 4 bases and J by 2 bases, and 14 bases separated the two germline ends. The CDR3 protein is CASSTGRDHTDTQYF. The CDR3 DNA follows: TGCGCCAGCAGCACCGGCCGGGATCACACAGATACGCAGTATTTT.

This clonotype appeared many times. CDR3 sequence reads: CSASSLAGGPDEQFF. The CDR3 nucleotides read TGCAGTGCCTCGTCGCTGGCGGGAGGGCCCGATGAGCAGTTCTTC. This rearrangement joins TRBV20-1 to TRBJ2-1; TRBD2 agrees at 9 bases. This CDR3 is built from 15 residues. Germline loops: CDR1 DFQATT, CDR2 SNEGSKA (reference sequence). V lost 6 bases, J lost 8 bases, and 14 bases stayed unmatched.

With regard to this clonotype: This may be a read error: a much more frequent sequence differs by one nucleotide. The chain joins TRBV4-1 to TRBJ2-1; D could derive from TRBD1 or TRBD2 (5 bases each). The better agreement between TRBJ2-7 and the DNA end casts doubt on the J call. This CDR3 contains 16 residues. Per germline, CDR1 MGHRA and CDR2 YSYEKL. In nucleotides, the CDR3 is TGCGCCAGCAGTTCCACGGGACGCCGCTCCTACAATGAGCAGTACTTC. It specifies CASSSTGRRSYNEQYF.

The rearrangement joins TRBV2 to TRBJ1-6, with 8 bases that match TRBD1. Germline V lookup: CDR1 SNHLY, CDR2 FYNNEI. This CDR3 has 16 amino acids. The V and J ends lost 5 bases and 6 bases, in that order; junction bases with no gene match: 9. The CDR3 here is CASSHRLGQVNSPLHF. CDR3 in DNA: TGTGCCAGCAGTCATCGGCTGGGACAGGTTAATTCACCCCTCCACTTT.

This clonotype was observed many times. The chain couples TRBV10-2 to TRBJ2-1, with TRBD2 as a possible D gene (6 bases). Trimming left V 7 bases short and J 6 bases short, with 16 bases between. Germline values: CDR1 WSHSY, CDR2 SAAADI. This CDR3 contains 14 residues. CDR3 bases: TGCGCCAGCATGCAGTGGCGGGGCTTCAATGAGCAGTTCTTC. Translation gives CASMQWRGFNEQFF.

The J gene is TRBJ2-4, the V gene TRBV7-2; D is unclear. Judging by the DNA end, TRBJ2-7 fits better; the J call may be wrong. The germline V gene encodes CDR1 SGHTA and CDR2 FQGNSA. The CDR3 is 13 amino acids. CDR3 DNA: TGTGCCAGCAGCTTCGACACTACCTACGAGCAGTACTTC. Encoded protein: CASSFDTTYEQYF.

At least ten counts were recorded for this clonotype. This sequence joins TRBV12-3 or TRBV12-4 and TRBJ1-6; D may be TRBD1 (5 bases). V shed 7 bases and J shed 0 bases, with 10 bases lying between them. The CDR3 length is 15 residues. The CDR3 nucleotides read TGTGCCAGCAAACAGGAGAGCTCCTATAATTCACCCCTCCACTTT. Its protein is CASKQESSYNSPLHF.

This clonotype has at least ten counts. J is TRBJ2-1 and V is TRBV20-1; no reliable D call. V was pared by 3 bases and J by 2 bases, with 14 bases between. CDR1 DFQATT and CDR2 SNEGSKA come from the germline V gene (reference sequence). The CDR3 totals 15 residues. CDR3 in amino acids: CSASRRPLTYNEQFF. CDR3 sequence (DNA): TGCAGTGCTAGTCGCCGGCCCCTTACCTACAATGAGCAGTTCTTC.

This chain links TRBV20-1 with TRBJ2-5, with 11 bases lining up with TRBD2. The CDR3 is made up of 16 amino acids. CDR1 and CDR2 (germline): DFQATT, SNEGSKA (reference sequence). J lost 1 base, V lost 6 bases, and 10 bases had no gene match. CDR3 sequence: CSAAIIAGGVQETQYF. CDR3 nucleotides: TGCAGTGCGGCCATTATAGCGGGAGGGGTCCAAGAGACCCAGTACTTC.

This clonotype was found many times. The chain links TRBV5-1 to TRBJ2-1; D perhaps matches TRBD2 (5 bases). The CDR3 consists of 15 residues. From germline, CDR1 is SGHRS and CDR2 YFSETQ. Trimming took off 4 bases at V and 0 bases at J, with 11 bases between the two ends. This CDR3 is CASSRTTSSYNEQFF. In DNA form, the CDR3 reads TGCGCCAGCAGCCGCACTACTAGCTCCTACAATGAGCAGTTCTTC. The variable domain in full, completed from reference TRBV5-1 and TRBJ2-1, reads KAGVTQTPRYLIKTRGQQVTLSCSPISGHRSVSWYQQTPGQGLQFLFEYFSETQRNKGNFPGRFSGRQFSNSRSEMNVSTLELGDSALYLCASSRTTSSYNEQFFGPGTRLTVL.

In this sample, this clonotype turned up a few times. The chain combines TRBV2 with TRBJ2-2; no firm D call. The CDR3 sequence is 12 residues long. Trimming pared 4 bases from V and 3 bases from J, leaving 3 bases between. Looked up from germline, CDR1 is SNHLY and CDR2 is FYNNEI. Here the CDR3 DNA reads TGTGCCAGCAGTGTGTACACCGGGGAGCTGTTTTTT. Its translation: CASSVYTGELFF.

Details on this clonotype: Since a much larger clone is just one base distant, this may be a read error. The CDR3 sequence is CASSGGISPTQYF. DNA for the CDR3: TGTGCCAGCAGCGGAGGTATTTCCCCGACCCAGTACTTC. The chain couples TRBV9 to TRBJ2-5; D not certain. Germline loops: CDR1 SGDLS, CDR2 YYNGEE. The CDR3 totals 13 residues. V dropped 3 bases and J dropped 7 bases, with 13 bases sitting between them. Using reference TRBV9 and TRBJ2-5 for the parts outside the CDR3, the full variable domain is DSGVTQTPKHLITATGQRVTLRCSPRSGDLSVYWYQQSLDQGLQFLIQYYNGEERAKGNILERFSAQQFPDLHSELNLSSLELGDSALYFCASSGGISPTQYFGPGTRLLVL.

A remark on this clonotype: A read error may explain this, as a much larger clone is one base away. The chain has TRBV11-1 and TRBJ2-1; D gene ambiguous. The V and J ends lost 3 bases and 8 bases respectively, with 11 bases between them. CDR3 length equals 13 residues. In germline, CDR1 is SGHAT, CDR2 FQDESV (reference sequence). In DNA form, the CDR3 reads TGTGCCAGCAGCTTCAACCTAGACGATGAGCAGTTCTTC. This encodes CASSFNLDDEQFF.

On this clonotype: Given a much more abundant clone one base away, this may be a read error. The chain recombines TRBV29-1 with TRBJ1-2, with a possible D match to TRBD1 (6 bases). CDR3 length equals 15 residues. CDR1 and CDR2 from the germline V gene are SQVTM and ANQGSEA. CDR3 amino acids: CSVILQGPLNYGHTF. For the CDR3, the DNA is TGCAGCGTTATACTACAGGGACCTCTTAACTATGGCCACACCTTC.

This chain joins TRBV5-1 and TRBJ1-4, with D perhaps matching TRBD1 (6 bases). This CDR3 is built from 15 residues. CDR1 and CDR2 from the germline V gene are SGHRS and YFSETQ. With 0 bases removed from V and 7 bases from J, the gap between germline ends came to 13 bases. The CDR3 here is CASSLAWGRGEKLFF. CDR3 nucleotides: TGCGCCAGCAGCTTGGCCTGGGGGCGGGGTGAAAAACTGTTTTTT.

The chain couples TRBV6-1 to TRBJ2-4; D perhaps matches TRBD1 (5 bases). The closer fit of TRBJ2-7 to the DNA end suggests the J call may be wrong. This CDR3 has 15 amino acids. From germline, CDR1 is MNHNS and CDR2 SASEGT. This CDR3 is CASSRTGNPLNEQYF. The CDR3 coding sequence is TGTGCCAGCAGTCGAACAGGAAACCCCCTGAACGAGCAGTACTTC.

Only a few counts were recorded for this clonotype. This rearrangement joins TRBV28 to TRBJ2-7, with TRBD2 as a possible D gene (6 bases). Trimming stripped 6 bases from V and 5 bases from J, with 17 bases between. Per germline, CDR1 MDHEN and CDR2 SYDVKM. The CDR3 covers 14 residues. CDR3 in amino acids: CASRAPGGINEQYF. In nucleotides, the CDR3 is TGTGCCAGCAGAGCCCCCGGGGGTATCAACGAGCAGTACTTC.

J is TRBJ1-1 and V is TRBV6-6; D might be TRBD1 (5 bases). Germline CDR1 MNHNY, CDR2 SVGAGI (reference sequence). The V and J ends lost 6 bases and 11 bases respectively, with 13 bases between them. The length of the CDR3 is 11 residues. CDR3 residues: CASSVGVGAFF. CDR3 bases: TGTGCCAGCAGCGTGGGGGTGGGGGCTTTCTTT.

CDR3 nucleotide sequence: TGTGCCAGCAGCCCCAACACAGGGAACCCTGGGGCCAACGTCCTGACTTTC. This codes for CASSPNTGNPGANVLTF. The chain has TRBV3-1 and TRBJ2-6; D may be TRBD1 (6 bases). The V gene lost 4 bases and the J gene lost 2 bases, with 15 bases spanning the gap. CDR1 is LGHDT and CDR2 is YNNKEL in the germline V gene (reference sequence). This CDR3 comprises 17 residues.

V and J are TRBV15 and TRBJ1-3; TRBD1 matches at 8 bases. Per the germline V gene, CDR1 is LNHNV and CDR2 is YYDKDF (reference sequence). Trimming took 4 bases from V and 3 from J; bases not matched to a gene: 2. The CDR3 runs to 14 residues. Written as DNA, the CDR3 is TGTGCCACCAGCACCGACAGGGGTGGAAACACCATATATTTT. Protein product: CATSTDRGGNTIYF.